These T cell receptor beta chains were read from a single sample in a study of response to subunit inactivated influenza vaccine. TCRdb recomputed calls from the RT-PCR reads with MiXCR, one row per CDR3 protein. The data hold 860,000 or so distinct CDR3 sequences, with 21% observed a single time. The sequencing here drew on PBMCs from blood, taken 4 to 6 days after vaccination. The receptors here all came from a man in his forties or fifties who received an inactivated influenza vaccine. CDR3s include the opening cysteine and the closing phenylalanine or tryptophan. The D gene is left open where the match is weak. Expanded clones are given a class, and other clones once, few, many or no size at all.

D gene	V gene	J gene	clone size	CDR3 protein	CDR3 DNA
.	TRBV4-1	TRBJ2-7	few	CASSQQQGSYEQYF	TGCGCCAGCAGCCAACAACAGGGATCCTACGAGCAGTACTTC
.	TRBV28	TRBJ2-5	few	CASSLRLSETQYF	TGTGCCAGCAGTTTACGGTTGTCGGAGACCCAGTACTTC
.	TRBV6-5	TRBJ2-4	.	CASSYSRVPGNIQYF	TGTGCCAGCAGTTACTCGAGAGTACCAGGGAACATTCAGTACTTC
TRBD2	TRBV6-2/TRBV6-3	TRBJ2-7	few	CASRRRLAGGDEQYF	TGTGCCAGCAGAAGGAGACTAGCGGGAGGGGACGAGCAGTACTTC
TRBD1	TRBV6-5	TRBJ2-1	few	CASSYSRQGAAQAHEQFF	TGTGCCAGCAGTTACTCGAGGCAGGGGGCGGCCCAAGCGCATGAGCAGTTCTTC
.	TRBV5-5	TRBJ2-7	.	CASSDDTNEQYF	TGTGCCAGCAGCGACGATACGAACGAGCAGTACTTC
.	TRBV20-1	TRBJ2-7	few	CSASRGRYEQYF	TGCAGTGCTAGCCGGGGGAGGTACGAGCAGTACTTC
TRBD2	TRBV25-1	TRBJ2-3	many	CASSEFPASGGRDTQYF	TGTGCCAGCAGTGAATTTCCCGCTAGCGGGGGAAGAGATACGCAGTATTTT
.	TRBV4-2	TRBJ2-7	few	CASSQYMDSSYEQYF	TGTGCCAGCAGCCAGTACATGGACAGTTCCTACGAGCAGTACTTC
.	TRBV20-1	TRBJ2-7	once	CSASLASDYEQYF	TGCAGTGCTAGTTTGGCTAGCGACTACGAGCAGTACTTC
.	TRBV7-9	TRBJ1-4	few	CASKRVSPYEKLFF	TGTGCCAGCAAGAGGGTGTCCCCTTATGAAAAACTGTTTTTT
TRBD1	TRBV6-1	TRBJ2-5	few	CASSEALRRTGRLETQYF	TGTGCCAGCAGTGAAGCGCTTCGTCGGACAGGGAGGTTAGAGACCCAGTACTTC
.	TRBV3-1	TRBJ2-2	.	CASSQRGNGGELFF	TGTGCCAGCAGCCAACGCGGGAACGGCGGGGAGCTGTTTTTT
TRBD1	TRBV20-1	TRBJ1-1	.	CSARRTGVGAFF	TGCAGTGCTAGGAGGACAGGGGTCGGAGCTTTCTTT
.	TRBV28	TRBJ2-5	.	CASKAGYRETQYF	TGTGCCAGCAAGGCAGGTTATAGAGAGACCCAGTACTTC
.	TRBV24-1	TRBJ1-4	few	CATSDLSGLLFF	TGTGCCACCAGTGATTTGTCGGGACTCCTGTTTTTT
.	TRBV12-3/TRBV12-4	TRBJ1-2	few	CASSLGEGGYTF	TGTGCCAGCAGTTTAGGGGAGGGAGGCTACACCTTC
.	TRBV9	TRBJ2-1	few	CASSVVSSATNEQFF	TGTGCCAGCAGCGTAGTGTCTAGCGCAACCAATGAGCAGTTCTTC
.	TRBV28	TRBJ1-1	few	CASSPDPGRNTEAFF	TGTGCCAGCAGTCCCGACCCGGGGAGGAACACTGAAGCTTTCTTT
.	TRBV5-1	TRBJ2-4	few	CASAFGVIGNIQYF	TGCGCCAGCGCATTTGGGGTGATTGGGAACATTCAGTACTTC
.	TRBV5-1	TRBJ1-3	.	CASSLAYGSGNTIYF	TGCGCCAGCAGCTTGGCCTATGGTTCTGGAAACACCATATATTTT
.	TRBV4-3	TRBJ1-1	.	CASSQDTRGAGTEAFF	TGCGCCAGCAGCCAAGATACGAGGGGCGCGGGCACTGAAGCTTTCTTT
TRBD2	TRBV6-6	TRBJ2-7	.	CASTRLAGGEQYF	TGTGCCAGCACCCGACTAGCGGGAGGCGAGCAGTACTTC
TRBD1	TRBV12-3/TRBV12-4	TRBJ2-7	few	CASSFTGQGSYEQYF	TGTGCCAGCAGTTTTACGGGACAGGGGTCCTACGAGCAGTACTTC
.	TRBV4-3	TRBJ2-3	few	CASSQLSLGGYLDTQYF	TGCGCCAGCAGCCAATTGTCTTTGGGCGGGTACTTGGATACGCAGTATTTT
TRBD2	TRBV2	TRBJ2-7	.	CASSEMGLAGPREQYF	TGTGCCAGCAGTGAAATGGGACTAGCGGGACCTCGGGAGCAGTACTTC
TRBD1	TRBV20-1	TRBJ2-7	.	CSAPTGGVYEQYF	TGCAGTGCGCCTACAGGGGGAGTTTACGAGCAGTACTTC